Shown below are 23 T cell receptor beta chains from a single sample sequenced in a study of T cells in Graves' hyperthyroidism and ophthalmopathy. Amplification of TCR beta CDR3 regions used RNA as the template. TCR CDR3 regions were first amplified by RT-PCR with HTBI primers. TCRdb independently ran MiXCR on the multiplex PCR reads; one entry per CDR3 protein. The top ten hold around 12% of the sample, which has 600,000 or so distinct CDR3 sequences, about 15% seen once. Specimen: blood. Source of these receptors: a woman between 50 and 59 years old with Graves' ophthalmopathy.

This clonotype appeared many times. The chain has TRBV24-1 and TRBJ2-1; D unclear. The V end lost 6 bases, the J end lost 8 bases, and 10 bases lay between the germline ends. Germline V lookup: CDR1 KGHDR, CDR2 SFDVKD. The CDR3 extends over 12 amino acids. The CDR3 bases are TGTGCCACCAGTTCACTGGCGGATGAGCAGTTCTTC. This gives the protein CATSSLADEQFF.

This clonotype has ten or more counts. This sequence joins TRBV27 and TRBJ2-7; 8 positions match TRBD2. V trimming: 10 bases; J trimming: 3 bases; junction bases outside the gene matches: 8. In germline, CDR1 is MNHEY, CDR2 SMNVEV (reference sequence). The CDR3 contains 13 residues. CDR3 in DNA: TGTGCCACCGCCGGGACTAGTAACTACGAGCAGTACTTC. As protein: CATAGTSNYEQYF.

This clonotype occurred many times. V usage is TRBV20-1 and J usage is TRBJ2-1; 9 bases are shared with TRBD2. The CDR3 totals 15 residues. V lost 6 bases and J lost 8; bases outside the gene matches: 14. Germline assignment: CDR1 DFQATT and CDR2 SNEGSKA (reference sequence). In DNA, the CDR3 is TGCAGTGCCATTAGCGGGAGTGGTAGGTTCGATGAGCAGTTCTTC. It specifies CSAISGSGRFDEQFF.

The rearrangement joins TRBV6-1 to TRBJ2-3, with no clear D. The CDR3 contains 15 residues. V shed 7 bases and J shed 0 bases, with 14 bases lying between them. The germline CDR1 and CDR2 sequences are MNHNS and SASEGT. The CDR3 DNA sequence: TGTGCCAGCACCACGGTTGCCGCTAGCACAGATACGCAGTATTTT. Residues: CASTTVAASTDTQYF.

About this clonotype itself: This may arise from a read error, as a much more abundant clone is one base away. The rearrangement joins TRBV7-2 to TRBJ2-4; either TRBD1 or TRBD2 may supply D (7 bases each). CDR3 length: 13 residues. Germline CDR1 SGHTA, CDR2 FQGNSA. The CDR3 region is CASSLPGGDIRYF. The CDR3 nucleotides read TGTGCCAGCAGCTTGCCAGGGGGGGACATTCGGTACTTC.

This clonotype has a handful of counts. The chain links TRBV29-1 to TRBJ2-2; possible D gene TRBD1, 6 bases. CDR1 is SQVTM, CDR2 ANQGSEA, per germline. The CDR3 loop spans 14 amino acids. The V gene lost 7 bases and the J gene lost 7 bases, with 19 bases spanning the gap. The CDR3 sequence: CSATGMLRIGELFF. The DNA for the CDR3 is TGCAGCGCCACAGGGATGTTAAGAATCGGGGAGCTGTTTTTT.

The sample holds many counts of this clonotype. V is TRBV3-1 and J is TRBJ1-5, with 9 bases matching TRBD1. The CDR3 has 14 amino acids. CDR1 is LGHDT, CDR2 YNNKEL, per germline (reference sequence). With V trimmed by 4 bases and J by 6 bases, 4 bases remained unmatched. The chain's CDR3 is CASSPGTGIQPQHF. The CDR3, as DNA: TGTGCCAGCAGCCCGGGGACAGGGATTCAGCCCCAGCATTTT.

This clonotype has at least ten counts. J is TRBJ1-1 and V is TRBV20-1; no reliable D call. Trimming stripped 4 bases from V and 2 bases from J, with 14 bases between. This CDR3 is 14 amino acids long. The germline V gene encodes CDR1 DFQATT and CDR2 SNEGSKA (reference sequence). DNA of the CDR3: TGCAGTGCTACCCGCGAGGGCTACAACACTGAAGCTTTCTTT. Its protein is CSATREGYNTEAFF.

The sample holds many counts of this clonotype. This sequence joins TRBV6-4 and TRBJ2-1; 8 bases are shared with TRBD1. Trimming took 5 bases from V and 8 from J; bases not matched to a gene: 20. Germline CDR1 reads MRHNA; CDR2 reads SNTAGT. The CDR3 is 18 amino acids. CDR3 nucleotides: TGTGCCAGCAGTCTGACGTTTACCAGGGGGCATAAGGGCGATGAGCAGTTCTTC. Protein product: CASSLTFTRGHKGDEQFF.

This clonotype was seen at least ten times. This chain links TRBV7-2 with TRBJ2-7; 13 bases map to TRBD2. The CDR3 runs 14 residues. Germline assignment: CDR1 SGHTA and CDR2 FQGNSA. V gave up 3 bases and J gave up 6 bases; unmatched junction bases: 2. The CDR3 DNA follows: TGTGCCAGCAGCTTGAGACTAGCGGGAGGCGAGCAGTACTTC. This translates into CASSLRLAGGEQYF.

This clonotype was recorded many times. The CDR3 coding sequence is TGCGCCAGCAGACCGTGGACTAGCGGGAGATACAATGAGCAGTTCTTC. Residues: CASRPWTSGRYNEQFF. The chain links TRBV5-1 to TRBJ2-1, with 13 bases fitting TRBD2. The germline V gene has CDR1 SGHRS and CDR2 YFSETQ. This CDR3 is 16 amino acids long. The ends lost 5 bases at V and 4 bases at J; junction bases unmatched: 6. Full variable domain (rest looked up from reference TRBV5-1 and TRBJ2-1): KAGVTQTPRYLIKTRGQQVTLSCSPISGHRSVSWYQQTPGQGLQFLFEYFSETQRNKGNFPGRFSGRQFSNSRSEMNVSTLELGDSALYLCASRPWTSGRYNEQFFGPGTRLTVL.

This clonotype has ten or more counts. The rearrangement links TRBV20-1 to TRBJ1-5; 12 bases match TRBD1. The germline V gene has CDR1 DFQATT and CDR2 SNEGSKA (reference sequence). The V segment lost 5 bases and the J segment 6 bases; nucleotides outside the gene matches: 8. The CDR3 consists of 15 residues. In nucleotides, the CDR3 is TGCAGTGCTGTAGCCGGGACAGGGGGCATTCAGCCCCAGCATTTT. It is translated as CSAVAGTGGIQPQHF.

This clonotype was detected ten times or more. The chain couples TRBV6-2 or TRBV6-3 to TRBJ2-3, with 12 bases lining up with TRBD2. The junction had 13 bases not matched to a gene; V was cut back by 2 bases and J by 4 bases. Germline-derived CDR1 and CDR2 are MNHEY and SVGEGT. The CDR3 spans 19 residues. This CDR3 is CASSYPTSTTSGSADTQYF. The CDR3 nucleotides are TGTGCCAGCAGTTACCCGACCAGCACGACTAGCGGGAGCGCAGATACGCAGTATTTT.

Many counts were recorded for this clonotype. CDR3: CASSSGVDRGQETQYF. The CDR3 DNA reads as TGTGCCAGCAGTTCTGGGGTGGACAGGGGTCAAGAGACCCAGTACTTC. The chain has TRBV11-2 and TRBJ2-5; 9 bases are a match to TRBD1. The CDR3 sequence is 16 residues long. Germline V lookup: CDR1 SGHAT, CDR2 FQNNGV. V dropped 6 bases and J dropped 2; count of bases not matched to a gene: 10.

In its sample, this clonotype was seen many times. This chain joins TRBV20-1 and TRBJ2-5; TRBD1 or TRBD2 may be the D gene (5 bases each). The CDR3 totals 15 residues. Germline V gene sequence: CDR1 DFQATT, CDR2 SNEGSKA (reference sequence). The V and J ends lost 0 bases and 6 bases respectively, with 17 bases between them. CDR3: CSARDLRDPRKTQYF. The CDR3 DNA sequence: TGCAGTGCTAGAGATTTACGGGACCCCCGGAAGACCCAGTACTTC.

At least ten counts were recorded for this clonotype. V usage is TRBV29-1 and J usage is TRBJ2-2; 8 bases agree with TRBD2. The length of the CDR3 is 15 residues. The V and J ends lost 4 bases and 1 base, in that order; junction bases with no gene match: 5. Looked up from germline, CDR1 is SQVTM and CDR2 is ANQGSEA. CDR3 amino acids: CSVVTGGMNTGELFF. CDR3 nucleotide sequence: TGCAGCGTTGTTACGGGAGGGATGAACACCGGGGAGCTGTTTTTT.

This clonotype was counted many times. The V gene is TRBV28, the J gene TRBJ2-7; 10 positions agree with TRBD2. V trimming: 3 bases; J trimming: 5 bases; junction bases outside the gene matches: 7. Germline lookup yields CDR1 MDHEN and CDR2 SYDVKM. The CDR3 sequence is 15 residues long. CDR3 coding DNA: TGTGCCAGCAGTTTTCTCCCTAGCGGGAGCCACGAGCAGTACTTC. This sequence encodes CASSFLPSGSHEQYF.

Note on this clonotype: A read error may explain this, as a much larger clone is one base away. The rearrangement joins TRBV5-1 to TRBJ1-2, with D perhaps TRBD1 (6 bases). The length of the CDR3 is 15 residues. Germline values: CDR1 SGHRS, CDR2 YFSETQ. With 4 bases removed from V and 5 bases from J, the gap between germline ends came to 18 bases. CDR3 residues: CASSHGGPGTYGYTF. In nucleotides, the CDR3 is TGCGCCAGCAGCCATGGAGGACCGGGGACATATGGCTACACCTTC.

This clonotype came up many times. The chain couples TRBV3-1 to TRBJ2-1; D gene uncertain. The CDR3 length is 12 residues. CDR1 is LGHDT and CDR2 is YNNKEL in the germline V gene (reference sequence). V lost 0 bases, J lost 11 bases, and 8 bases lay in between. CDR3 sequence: CASSQDIRQQFF. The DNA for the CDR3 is TGTGCCAGCAGCCAAGATATTAGGCAGCAGTTCTTC.

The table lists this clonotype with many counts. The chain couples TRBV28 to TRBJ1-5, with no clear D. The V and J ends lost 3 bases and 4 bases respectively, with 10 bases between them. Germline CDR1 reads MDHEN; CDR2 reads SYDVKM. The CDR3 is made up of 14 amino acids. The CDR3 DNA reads TGTGCCAGCAGTTTTATCGGGGAAAATCAGCCCCAGCATTTT. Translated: CASSFIGENQPQHF.

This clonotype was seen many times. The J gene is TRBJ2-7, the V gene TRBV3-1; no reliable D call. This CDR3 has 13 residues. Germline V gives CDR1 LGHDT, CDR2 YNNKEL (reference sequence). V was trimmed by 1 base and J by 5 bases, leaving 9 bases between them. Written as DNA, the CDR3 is TGTGCCAGCAGCCAAGGTGCTGGGCACGAGCAGTACTTC. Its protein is CASSQGAGHEQYF.

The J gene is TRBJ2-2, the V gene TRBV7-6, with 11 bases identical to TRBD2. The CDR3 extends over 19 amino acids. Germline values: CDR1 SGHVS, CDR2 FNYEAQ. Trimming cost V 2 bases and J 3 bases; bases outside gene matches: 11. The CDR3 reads CASSLTARLAGGDTGELFF. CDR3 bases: TGTGCCAGCAGCTTAACGGCCCGTCTAGCGGGAGGCGACACCGGGGAGCTGTTTTTT.

CDR3: CAISEDIYGYTF. Here the CDR3 DNA reads TGTGCCATCAGTGAGGACATCTATGGCTACACCTTC. The chain has TRBV10-3 and TRBJ1-2; D remains unclear. This CDR3 contains 12 residues. V lost 2 bases and J 4 bases, leaving 5 bases between the germline ends. The germline V gene has CDR1 ENHRY and CDR2 SYGVKD.